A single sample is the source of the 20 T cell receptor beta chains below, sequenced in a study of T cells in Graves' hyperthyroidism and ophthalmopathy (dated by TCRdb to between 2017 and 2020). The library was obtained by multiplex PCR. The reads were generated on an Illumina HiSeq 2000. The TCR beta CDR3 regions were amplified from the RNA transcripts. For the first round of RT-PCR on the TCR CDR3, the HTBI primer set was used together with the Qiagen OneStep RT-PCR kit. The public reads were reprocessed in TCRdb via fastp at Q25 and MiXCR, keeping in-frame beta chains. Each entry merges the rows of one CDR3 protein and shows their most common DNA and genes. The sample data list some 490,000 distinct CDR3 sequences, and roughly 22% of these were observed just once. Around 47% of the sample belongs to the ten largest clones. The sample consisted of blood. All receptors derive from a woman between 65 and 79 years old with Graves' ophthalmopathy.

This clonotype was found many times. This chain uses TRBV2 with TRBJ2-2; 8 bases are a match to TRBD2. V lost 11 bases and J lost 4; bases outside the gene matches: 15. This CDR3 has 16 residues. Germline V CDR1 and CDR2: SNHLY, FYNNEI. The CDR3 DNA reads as TGTGCCGCTCGGGGTGCGGGAGGCCAGGGCACCGGGGAGCTGTTTTTT. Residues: CAARGAGGQGTGELFF.

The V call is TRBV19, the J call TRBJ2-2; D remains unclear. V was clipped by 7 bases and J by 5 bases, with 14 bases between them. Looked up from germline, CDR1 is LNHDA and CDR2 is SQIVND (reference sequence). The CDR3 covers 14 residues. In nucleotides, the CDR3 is TGTGCCAGTAATCTGTGGGGTTATACCGGGGAGCTGTTTTTT. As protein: CASNLWGYTGELFF.

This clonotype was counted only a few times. The CDR3 region is CASSEALVSGELFF. The CDR3 DNA follows: TGTGCCAGCAGTGAAGCGCTCGTCTCCGGGGAGCTGTTTTTT. V and J are TRBV6-1 and TRBJ2-2, with unresolved D. Germline V lookup: CDR1 MNHNS, CDR2 SASEGT. This CDR3 is 14 amino acids long. V lost 0 bases and J 6 bases, leaving 8 bases between the germline ends.

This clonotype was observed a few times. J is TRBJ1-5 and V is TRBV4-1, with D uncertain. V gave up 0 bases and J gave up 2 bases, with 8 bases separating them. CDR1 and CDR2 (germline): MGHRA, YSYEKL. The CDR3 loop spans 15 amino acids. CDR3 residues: CASSQEREGNQPQHF. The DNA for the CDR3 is TGCGCCAGCAGCCAAGAGCGGGAAGGCAATCAGCCCCAGCATTTT.

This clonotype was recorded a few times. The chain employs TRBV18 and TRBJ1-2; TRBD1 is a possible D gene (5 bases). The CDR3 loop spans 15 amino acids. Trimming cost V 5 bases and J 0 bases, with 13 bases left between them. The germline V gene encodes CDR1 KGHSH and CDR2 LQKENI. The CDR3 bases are TGTGCCAGCTCAAGAGGGGAGTCAGCTAACTATGGCTACACCTTC. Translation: CASSRGESANYGYTF.

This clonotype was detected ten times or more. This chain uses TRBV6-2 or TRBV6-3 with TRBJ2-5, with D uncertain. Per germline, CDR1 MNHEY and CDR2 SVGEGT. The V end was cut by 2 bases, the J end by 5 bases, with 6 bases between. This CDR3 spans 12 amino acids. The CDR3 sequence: CASSYVGETQYF. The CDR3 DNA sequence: TGTGCCAGCAGTTACGTTGGGGAGACCCAGTACTTC.

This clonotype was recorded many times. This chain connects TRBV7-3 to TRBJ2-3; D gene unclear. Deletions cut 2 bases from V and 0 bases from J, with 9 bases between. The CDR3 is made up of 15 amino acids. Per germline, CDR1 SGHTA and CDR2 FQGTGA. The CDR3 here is CASSLRPESTDTQYF. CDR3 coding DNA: TGTGCCAGCAGCTTACGTCCGGAGAGCACAGATACGCAGTATTTT.

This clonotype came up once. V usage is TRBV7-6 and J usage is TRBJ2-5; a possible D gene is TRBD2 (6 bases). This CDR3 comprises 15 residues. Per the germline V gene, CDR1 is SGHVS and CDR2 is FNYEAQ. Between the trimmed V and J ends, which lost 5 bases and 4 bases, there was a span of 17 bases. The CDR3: CASSPTRIGLETQYF. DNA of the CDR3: TGTGCCAGCAGCCCGACTAGGATCGGGTTAGAGACCCAGTACTTC.

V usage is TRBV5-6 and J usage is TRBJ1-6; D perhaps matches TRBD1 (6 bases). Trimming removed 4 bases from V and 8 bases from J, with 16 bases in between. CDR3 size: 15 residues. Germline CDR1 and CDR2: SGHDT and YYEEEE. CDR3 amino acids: CASSELDSHHSPLHF. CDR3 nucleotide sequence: TGTGCCAGCAGCGAGCTGGACAGCCATCATTCACCCCTCCACTTT.

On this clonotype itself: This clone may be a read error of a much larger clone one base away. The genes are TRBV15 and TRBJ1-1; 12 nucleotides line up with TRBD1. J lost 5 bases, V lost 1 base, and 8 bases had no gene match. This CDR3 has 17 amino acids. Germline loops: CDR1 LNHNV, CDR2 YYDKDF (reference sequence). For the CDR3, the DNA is TGTGCCACCAGCAGAGGTCTGGGACAGGGGGCCGGGACTGAAGCTTTCTTT. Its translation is CATSRGLGQGAGTEAFF.

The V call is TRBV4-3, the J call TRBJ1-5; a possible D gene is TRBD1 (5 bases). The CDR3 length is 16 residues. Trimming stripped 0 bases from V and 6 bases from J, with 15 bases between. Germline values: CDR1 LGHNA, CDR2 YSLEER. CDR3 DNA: TGCGCCAGCAGCCAAGAGGGGACGATCGTGGCTCAGCCCCAGCATTTT. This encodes CASSQEGTIVAQPQHF.

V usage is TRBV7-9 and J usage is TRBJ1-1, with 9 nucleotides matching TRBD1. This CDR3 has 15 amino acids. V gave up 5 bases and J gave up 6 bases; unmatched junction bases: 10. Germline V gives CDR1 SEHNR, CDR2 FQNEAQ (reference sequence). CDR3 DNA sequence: TGTGCCAGCAGCCGAACGGGACAGGGTTTATCTGAAGCTTTCTTT. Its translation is CASSRTGQGLSEAFF. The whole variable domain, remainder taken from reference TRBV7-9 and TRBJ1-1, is DTGVSQNPRHKITKRGQNVTFRCDPISEHNRLYWYRQTLGQGPEFLTYFQNEAQLEKSRLLSDRFSAERPKGSFSTLEIQRTEQGDSAMYLCASSRTGQGLSEAFFGQGTRLTVV.

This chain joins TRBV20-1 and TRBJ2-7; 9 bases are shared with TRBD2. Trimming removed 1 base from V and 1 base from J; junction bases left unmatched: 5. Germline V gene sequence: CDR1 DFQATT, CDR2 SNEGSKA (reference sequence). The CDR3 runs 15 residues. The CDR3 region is CSARATLAGSYEQYF. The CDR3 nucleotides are TGCAGTGCTAGAGCGACGCTAGCGGGATCCTACGAGCAGTACTTC.

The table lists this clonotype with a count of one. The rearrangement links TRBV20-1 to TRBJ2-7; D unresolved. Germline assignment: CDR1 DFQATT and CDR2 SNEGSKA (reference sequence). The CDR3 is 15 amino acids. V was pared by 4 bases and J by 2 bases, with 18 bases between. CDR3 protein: CSATGLESVTYEQYF. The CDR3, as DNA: TGCAGTGCTACCGGCCTCGAAAGCGTAACCTACGAGCAGTACTTC.

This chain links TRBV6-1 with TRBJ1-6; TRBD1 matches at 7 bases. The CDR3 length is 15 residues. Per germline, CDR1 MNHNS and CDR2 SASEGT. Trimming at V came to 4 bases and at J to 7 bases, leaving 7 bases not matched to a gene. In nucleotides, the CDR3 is TGTGCCAGCAGTGGATTCCGGGACAGCAATTCACCCCTCCACTTT. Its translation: CASSGFRDSNSPLHF.

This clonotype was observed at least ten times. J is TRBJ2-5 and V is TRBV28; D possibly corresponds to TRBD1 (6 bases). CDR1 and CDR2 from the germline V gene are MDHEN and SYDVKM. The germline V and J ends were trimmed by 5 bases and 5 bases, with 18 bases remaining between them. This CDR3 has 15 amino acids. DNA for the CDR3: TGTGCCAGCAGTATAGACAGGCCCCGGGTGGAGACCCAGTACTTC. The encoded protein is CASSIDRPRVETQYF.

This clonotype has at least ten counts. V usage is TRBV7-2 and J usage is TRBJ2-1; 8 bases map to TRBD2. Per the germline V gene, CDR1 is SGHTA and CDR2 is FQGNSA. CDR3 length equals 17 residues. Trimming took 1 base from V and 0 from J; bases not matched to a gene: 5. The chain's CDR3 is CASSLDSSGGSYNEQFF. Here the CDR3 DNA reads TGTGCCAGCAGCTTAGACTCGAGCGGGGGCTCCTACAATGAGCAGTTCTTC.

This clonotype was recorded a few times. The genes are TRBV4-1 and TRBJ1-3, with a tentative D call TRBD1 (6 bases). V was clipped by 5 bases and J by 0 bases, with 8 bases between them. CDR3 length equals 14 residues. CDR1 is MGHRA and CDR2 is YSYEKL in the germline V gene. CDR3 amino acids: CASSDRSSGNTIYF. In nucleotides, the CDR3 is TGCGCCAGCAGCGACAGGAGCTCTGGAAACACCATATATTTT.

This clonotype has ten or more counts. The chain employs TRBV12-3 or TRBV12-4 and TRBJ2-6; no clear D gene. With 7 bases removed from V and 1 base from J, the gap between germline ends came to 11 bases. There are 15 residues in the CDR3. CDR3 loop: CASTLAPSGANVLTF. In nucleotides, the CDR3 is TGTGCCAGCACCCTCGCGCCTTCTGGGGCCAACGTCCTGACTTTC.

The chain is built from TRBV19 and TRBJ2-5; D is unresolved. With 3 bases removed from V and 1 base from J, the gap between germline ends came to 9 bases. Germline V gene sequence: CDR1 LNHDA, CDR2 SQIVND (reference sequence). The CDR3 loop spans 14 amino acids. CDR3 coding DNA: TGTGCCAGTAGTATTGGGCAAATCCAAGAGACCCAGTACTTC. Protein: CASSIGQIQETQYF.